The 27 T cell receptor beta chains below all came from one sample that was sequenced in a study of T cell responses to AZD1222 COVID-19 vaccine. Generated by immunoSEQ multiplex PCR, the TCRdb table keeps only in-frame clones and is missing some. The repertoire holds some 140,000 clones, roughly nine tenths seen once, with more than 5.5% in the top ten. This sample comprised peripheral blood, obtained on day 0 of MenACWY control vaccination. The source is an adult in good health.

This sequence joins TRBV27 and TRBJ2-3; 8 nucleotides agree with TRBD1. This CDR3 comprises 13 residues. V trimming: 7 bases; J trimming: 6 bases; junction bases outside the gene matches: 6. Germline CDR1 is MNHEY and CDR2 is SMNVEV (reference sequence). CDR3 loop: CASNRQGADTQYF. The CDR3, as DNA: TGTGCCAGCAACCGGCAGGGGGCGGATACGCAGTATTTT.

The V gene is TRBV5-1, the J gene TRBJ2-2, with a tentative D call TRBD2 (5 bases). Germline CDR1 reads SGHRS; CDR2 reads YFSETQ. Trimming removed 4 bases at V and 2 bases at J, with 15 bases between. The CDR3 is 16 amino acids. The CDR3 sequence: CASSPLRTDNTGELFF. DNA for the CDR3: TGCGCCAGCAGCCCCCTTCGGACTGACAACACCGGGGAGCTGTTTTTT.

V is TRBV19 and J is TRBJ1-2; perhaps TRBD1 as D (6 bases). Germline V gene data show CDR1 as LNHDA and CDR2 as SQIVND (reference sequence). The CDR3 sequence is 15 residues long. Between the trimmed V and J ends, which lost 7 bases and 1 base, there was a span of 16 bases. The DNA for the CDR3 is TGTGCCAGTACCCCAGGGGCGATATTTAACTATGGCTACACCTTC. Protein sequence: CASTPGAIFNYGYTF.

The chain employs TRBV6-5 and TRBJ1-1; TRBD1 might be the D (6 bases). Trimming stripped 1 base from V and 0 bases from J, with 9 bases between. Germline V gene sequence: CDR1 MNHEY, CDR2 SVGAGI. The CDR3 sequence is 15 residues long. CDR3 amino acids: CASSYLEGVNTEAFF. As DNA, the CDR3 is TGTGCCAGCAGTTACTTGGAGGGGGTGAACACTGAAGCTTTCTTT.

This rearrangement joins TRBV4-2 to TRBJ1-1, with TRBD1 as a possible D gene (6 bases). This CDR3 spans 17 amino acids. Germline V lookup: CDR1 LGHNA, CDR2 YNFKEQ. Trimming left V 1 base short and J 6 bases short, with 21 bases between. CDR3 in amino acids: CASSQGIPGRGAAEAFF. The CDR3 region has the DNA TGTGCCAGCAGCCAAGGGATTCCAGGCAGGGGAGCCGCTGAAGCTTTCTTT.

For the CDR3, the DNA is TGTGCCACCAGCAGAGTTCTAGCGGGAGGCTACAATGAGCAGTTCTTC. It yields the protein CATSRVLAGGYNEQFF. The gene calls are TRBV15 and TRBJ2-1, with TRBD2 matching 11 bases. The CDR3 consists of 16 residues. V lost 1 base to trimming and J lost 3 bases; unmatched junction nucleotides: 2. The germline gives CDR1 LNHNV, CDR2 YYDKDF (reference sequence).

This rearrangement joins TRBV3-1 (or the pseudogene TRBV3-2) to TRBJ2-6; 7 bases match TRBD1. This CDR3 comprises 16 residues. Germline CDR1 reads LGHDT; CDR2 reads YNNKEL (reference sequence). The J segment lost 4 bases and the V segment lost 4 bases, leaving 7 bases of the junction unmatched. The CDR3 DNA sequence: TGTGCCAGCAGCCCTACAGGGGCAACCGGGGCCAACGTCCTGACTTTC. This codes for CASSPTGATGANVLTF.

CDR3 DNA: TGTGCCAGCAGTCCGTATATGTGGGTAGAAGGTGAAGCTTTCTTT. Amino acid sequence: CASSPYMWVEGEAFF. This chain uses TRBV27 with TRBJ1-1; no reliable D call. V was pared by 5 bases and J by 7 bases, with 20 bases between. The CDR3 is made up of 15 amino acids. Germline CDR1 MNHEY, CDR2 SMNVEV (reference sequence).

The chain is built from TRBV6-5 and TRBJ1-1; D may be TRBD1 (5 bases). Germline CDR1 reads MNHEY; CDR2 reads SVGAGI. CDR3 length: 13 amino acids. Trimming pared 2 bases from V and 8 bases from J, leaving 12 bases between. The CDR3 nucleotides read TGTGCCAGCAGTTACGGGCAGGGAGAGGAAGCTTTCTTT. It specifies CASSYGQGEEAFF.

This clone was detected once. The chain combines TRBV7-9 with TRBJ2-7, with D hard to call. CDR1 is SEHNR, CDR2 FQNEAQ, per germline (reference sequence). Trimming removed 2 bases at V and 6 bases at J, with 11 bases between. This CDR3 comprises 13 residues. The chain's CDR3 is CASSLYGKGEQYF. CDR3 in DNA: TGTGCCAGCAGCTTATACGGAAAGGGCGAGCAGTACTTC.

In nucleotides, the CDR3 is TGTGCCAGCAGTCCTACCCCCCAGAAAACCCTTTACTATGGCTACACCTTC. Translation: CASSPTPQKTLYYGYTF. The rearrangement joins TRBV27 to TRBJ1-2; D is ambiguous. The CDR3 totals 17 residues. V lost 5 bases and J lost 3, with 22 bases in between. Germline V lookup: CDR1 MNHEY, CDR2 SMNVEV (reference sequence).

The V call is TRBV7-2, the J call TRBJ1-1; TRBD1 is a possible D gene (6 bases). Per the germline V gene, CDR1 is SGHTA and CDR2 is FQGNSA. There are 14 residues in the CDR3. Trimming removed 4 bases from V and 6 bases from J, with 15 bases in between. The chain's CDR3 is CASSYNTGRSEAFF. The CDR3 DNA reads TGTGCCAGCAGCTACAACACAGGGCGGTCTGAAGCTTTCTTT.

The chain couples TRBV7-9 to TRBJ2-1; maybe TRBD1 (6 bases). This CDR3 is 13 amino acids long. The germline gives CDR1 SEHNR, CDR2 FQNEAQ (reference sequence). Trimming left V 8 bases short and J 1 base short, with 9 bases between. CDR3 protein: CASADSSYNEQFF. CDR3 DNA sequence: TGTGCCAGCGCGGACAGTTCCTACAATGAGCAGTTCTTC.

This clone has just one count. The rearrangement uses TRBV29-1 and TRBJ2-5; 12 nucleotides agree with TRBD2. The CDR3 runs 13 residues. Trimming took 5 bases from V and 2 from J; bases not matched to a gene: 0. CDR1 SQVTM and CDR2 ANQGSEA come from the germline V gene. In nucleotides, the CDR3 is TGCAGCGTTACTAGCGGGGGGCAAGAGACCCAGTACTTC. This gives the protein CSVTSGGQETQYF. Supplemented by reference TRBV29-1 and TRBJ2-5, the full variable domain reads SAVISQKPSRDICQRGTSLTIQCQVDSQVTMMFWYRQQPGQSLTLIATANQGSEATYESGFVIDKFPISRPNLTFSTLTVSNMSPEDSSIYLCSVTSGGQETQYFGPGTRLLVL.

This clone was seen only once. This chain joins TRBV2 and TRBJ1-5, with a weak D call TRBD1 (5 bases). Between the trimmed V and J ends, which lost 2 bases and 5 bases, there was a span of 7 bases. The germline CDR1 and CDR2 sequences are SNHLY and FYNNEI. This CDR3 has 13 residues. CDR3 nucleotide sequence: TGTGCCAGCAGTGAAAGCAGGGATCAGCCCCAGCATTTT. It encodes CASSESRDQPQHF.

This CDR3 reads CASSASQGEETQYF. For the CDR3, the DNA is TGCGCCAGCAGCGCTAGCCAGGGGGAAGAGACCCAGTACTTC. V gene TRBV4-1 combines with J gene TRBJ2-5, with 7 positions matching TRBD1. With 5 bases clipped from V and 3 bases from J, the junction kept 6 bases outside the gene matches. The length of the CDR3 is 14 residues. CDR1 MGHRA and CDR2 YSYEKL come from the germline V gene.

CDR3 in DNA: TGCGCCAGCAGCCCGGGGGATGGGGGCTTTTGGGAGACCCAGTACTTC. Its translation is CASSPGDGGFWETQYF. This chain links TRBV5-1 with TRBJ2-5; D is tentatively TRBD1 or TRBD2 (6 bases each). Per the germline V gene, CDR1 is SGHRS and CDR2 is YFSETQ. The CDR3 runs to 16 residues. V lost 4 bases, J lost 5 bases, and 21 bases lay in between.

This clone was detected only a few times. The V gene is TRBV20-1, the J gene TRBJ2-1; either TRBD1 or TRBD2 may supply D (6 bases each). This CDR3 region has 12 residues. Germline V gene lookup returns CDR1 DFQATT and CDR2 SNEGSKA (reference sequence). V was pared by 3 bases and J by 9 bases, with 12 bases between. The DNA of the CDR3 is TGCAGTGCTAGTTGGGGGGCTAGTGAGCAGTTCTTC. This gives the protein CSASWGASEQFF.

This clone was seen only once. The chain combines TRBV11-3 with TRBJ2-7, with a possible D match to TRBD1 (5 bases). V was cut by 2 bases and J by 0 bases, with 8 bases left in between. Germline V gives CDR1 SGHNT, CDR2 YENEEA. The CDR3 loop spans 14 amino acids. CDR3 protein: CASSLQDISYEQYF. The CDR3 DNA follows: TGTGCCAGCAGCTTACAGGACATCTCCTACGAGCAGTACTTC.

This chain's CDR3 is CASSTAHYSNQPQHF. As DNA, the CDR3 is TGTGCCAGTAGTACCGCCCACTATAGCAATCAGCCCCAGCATTTT. The chain joins TRBV19 to TRBJ1-5, with unresolved D. The CDR3 runs 15 residues. Trimming stripped 4 bases from V and 0 bases from J, with 10 bases between. The V gene's germline CDR1 is LNHDA and CDR2 SQIVND (reference sequence).

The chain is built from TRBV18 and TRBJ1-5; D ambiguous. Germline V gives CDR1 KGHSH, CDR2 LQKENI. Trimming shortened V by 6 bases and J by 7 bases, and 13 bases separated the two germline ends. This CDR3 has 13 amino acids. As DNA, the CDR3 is TGTGCCAGCTCGGATGGACCGCAGCAGCCCCAGCATTTT. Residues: CASSDGPQQPQHF.

The CDR3 bases are TGTGCCAGCTCACCCCGGACAGGGAGCTCCTACAATGAGCAGTTCTTC. It codes for CASSPRTGSSYNEQFF. The V and J genes are TRBV18 and TRBJ2-1; 8 bases fit TRBD1. The V gene end was trimmed by 3 bases and the J gene end by 0 bases; junction bases not matched to a gene: 4. CDR3 length: 16 residues. Germline V gene sequence: CDR1 KGHSH, CDR2 LQKENI.

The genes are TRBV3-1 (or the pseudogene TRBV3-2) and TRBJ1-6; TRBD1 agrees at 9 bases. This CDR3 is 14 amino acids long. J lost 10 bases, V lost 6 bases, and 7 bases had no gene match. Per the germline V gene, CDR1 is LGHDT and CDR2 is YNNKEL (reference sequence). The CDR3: CASSNGQGYSPLHF. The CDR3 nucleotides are TGTGCCAGCAGTAATGGACAGGGGTACTCACCCCTCCACTTT.

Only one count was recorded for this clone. The CDR3 is CASSSRANEKLFF. CDR3 coding DNA: TGTGCCAGCAGCTCCCGGGCTAATGAAAAACTGTTTTTT. The V gene is TRBV11-2, the J gene TRBJ1-4; unclear D gene. CDR1 is SGHAT and CDR2 is FQNNGV in the germline V gene. The V end was cut by 4 bases, the J end by 3 bases, with 6 bases between. CDR3 size: 13 residues.

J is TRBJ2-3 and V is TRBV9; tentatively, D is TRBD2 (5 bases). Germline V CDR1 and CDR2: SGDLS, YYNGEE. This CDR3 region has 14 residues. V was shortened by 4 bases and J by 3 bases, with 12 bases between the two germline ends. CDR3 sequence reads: CASSPRTGTDTQYF. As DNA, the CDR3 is TGTGCCAGCAGCCCGCGGACTGGAACAGATACGCAGTATTTT.

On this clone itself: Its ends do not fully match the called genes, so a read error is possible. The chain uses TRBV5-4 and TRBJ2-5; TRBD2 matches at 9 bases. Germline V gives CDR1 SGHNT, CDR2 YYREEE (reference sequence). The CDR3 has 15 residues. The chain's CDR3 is CASSLVGGGLAGMDF. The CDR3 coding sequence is TGTGCCAGCAGCTTGGTAGGCGGGGGGCTAGCGGGAATGGACTTC.

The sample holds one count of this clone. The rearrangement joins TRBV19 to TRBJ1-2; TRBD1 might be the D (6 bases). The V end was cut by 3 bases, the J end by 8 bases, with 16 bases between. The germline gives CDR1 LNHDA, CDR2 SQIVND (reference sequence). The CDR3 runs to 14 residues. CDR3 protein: CASSMIRGARGYTF. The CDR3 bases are TGTGCCAGTAGTATGATCCGGGGGGCCCGGGGCTACACCTTC.